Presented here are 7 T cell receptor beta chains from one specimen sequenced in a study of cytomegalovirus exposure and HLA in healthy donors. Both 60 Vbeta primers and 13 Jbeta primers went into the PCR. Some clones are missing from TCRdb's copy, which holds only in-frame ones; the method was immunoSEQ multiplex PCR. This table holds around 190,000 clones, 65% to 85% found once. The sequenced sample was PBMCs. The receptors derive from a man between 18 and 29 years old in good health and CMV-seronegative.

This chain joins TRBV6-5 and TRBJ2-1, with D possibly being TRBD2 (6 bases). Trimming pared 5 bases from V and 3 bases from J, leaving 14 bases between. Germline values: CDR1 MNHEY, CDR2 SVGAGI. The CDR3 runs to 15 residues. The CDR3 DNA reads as TGTGCCAGCAGTCTATCCGGGGGTCGCTACAATGAGCAGTTCTTC. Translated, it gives CASSLSGGRYNEQFF.

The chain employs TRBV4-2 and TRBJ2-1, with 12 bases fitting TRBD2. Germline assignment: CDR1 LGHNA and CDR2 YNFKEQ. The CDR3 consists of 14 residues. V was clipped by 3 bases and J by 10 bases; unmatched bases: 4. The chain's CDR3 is CASSQKLAGGEQFF. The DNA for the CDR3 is TGTGCCAGCAGCCAGAAACTAGCGGGAGGAGAGCAGTTCTTC.

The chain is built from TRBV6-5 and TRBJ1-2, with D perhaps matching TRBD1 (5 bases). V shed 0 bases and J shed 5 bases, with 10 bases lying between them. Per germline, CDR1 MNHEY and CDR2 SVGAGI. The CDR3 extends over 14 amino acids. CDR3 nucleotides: TGTGCCAGCAGTTACTCACCAGGGAAGTATGGCTACACCTTC. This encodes CASSYSPGKYGYTF.

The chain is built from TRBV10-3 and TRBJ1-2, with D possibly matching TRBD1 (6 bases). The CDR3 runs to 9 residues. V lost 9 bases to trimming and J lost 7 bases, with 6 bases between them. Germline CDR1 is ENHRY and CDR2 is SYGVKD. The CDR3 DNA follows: TGTGCCATAGGGGGTGGCTACACCTTC. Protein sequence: CAIGGGYTF.

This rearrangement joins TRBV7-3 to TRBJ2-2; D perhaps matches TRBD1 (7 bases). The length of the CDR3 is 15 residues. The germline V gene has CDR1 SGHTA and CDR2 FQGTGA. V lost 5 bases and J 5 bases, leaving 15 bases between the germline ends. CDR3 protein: CASSPLAGGTGELFF. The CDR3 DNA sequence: TGTGCCAGCAGCCCCCTAGCAGGGGGGACCGGGGAGCTGTTTTTT.

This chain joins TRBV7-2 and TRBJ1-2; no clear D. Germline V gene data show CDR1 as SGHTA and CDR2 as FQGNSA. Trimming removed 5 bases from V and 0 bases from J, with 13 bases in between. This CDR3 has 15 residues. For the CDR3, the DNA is TGTGCCAGCAGCCCTGGACTGATTACTAACTATGGCTACACCTTC. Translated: CASSPGLITNYGYTF.

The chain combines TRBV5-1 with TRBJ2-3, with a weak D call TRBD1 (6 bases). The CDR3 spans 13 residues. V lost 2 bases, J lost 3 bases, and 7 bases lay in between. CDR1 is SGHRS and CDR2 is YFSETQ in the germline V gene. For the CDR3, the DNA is TGCGCCAGCAGCTTTCAGGGGACAGATACGCAGTATTTT. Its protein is CASSFQGTDTQYF.